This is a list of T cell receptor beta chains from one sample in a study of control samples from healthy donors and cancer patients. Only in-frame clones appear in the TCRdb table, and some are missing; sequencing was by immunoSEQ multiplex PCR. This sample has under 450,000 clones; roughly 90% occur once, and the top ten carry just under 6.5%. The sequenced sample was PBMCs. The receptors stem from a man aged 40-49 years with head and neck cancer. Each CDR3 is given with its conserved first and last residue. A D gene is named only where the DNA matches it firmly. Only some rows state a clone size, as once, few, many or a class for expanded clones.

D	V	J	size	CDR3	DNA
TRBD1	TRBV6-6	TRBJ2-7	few	CASSKGQGVGSYEQYF	TGTGCCAGCAGTAAGGGACAGGGAGTCGGCTCCTACGAGCAGTACTTC
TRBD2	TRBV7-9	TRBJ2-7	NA	CASSLGTSTYEQYF	TGTGCCAGCAGCTTAGGGACTAGTACCTACGAGCAGTACTTC
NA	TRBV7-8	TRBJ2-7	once	CASSPRIYEQYF	TGTGCCAGCAGCCCTCGGATTTACGAGCAGTACTTC
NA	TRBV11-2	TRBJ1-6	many	CASSLQGLASSYNSPLHF	TGTGCCAGCAGCTTACAGGGCCTTGCAAGCTCCTATAATTCACCCCTCCACTTT
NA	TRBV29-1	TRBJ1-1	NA	CSVEDLRAIPRGGAFF	TGCAGCGTTGAAGATCTTCGGGCAATTCCCCGCGGTGGAGCTTTCTTT
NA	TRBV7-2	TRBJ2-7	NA	CASRGNYEQYF	TGTGCCAGCCGGGGGAACTACGAGCAGTACTTC
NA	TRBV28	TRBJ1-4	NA	CASRRQANEKLFF	TGTGCCAGCAGAAGACAGGCGAATGAAAAACTGTTTTTT
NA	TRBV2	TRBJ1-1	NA	CASSRIAEAFF	TGTGCCAGCAGCCGTATAGCGGAAGCTTTCTTT
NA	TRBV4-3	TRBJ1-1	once	CASSQVDGNTEAFF	TGCGCCAGCAGCCAAGTCGACGGGAACACTGAAGCTTTCTTT
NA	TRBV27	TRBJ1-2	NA	CASSLSVPSGGYTF	TGTGCCAGCAGTTTATCGGTCCCATCTGGGGGCTACACCTTC
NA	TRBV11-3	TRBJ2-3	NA	CASSLATGRGTDTQYF	TGTGCCAGCAGCTTAGCGACAGGGAGGGGCACAGATACGCAGTATTTT
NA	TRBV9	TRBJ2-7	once	CASSAQDGTEQYF	TGTGCCAGCAGCGCCCAGGACGGGACCGAGCAGTACTTC
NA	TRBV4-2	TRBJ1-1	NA	CASSQGTEVYKTEAFF	TGTGCCAGCAGCCAAGGGACCGAGGTGTATAAGACTGAAGCTTTCTTT
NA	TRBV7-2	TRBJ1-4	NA	CASSLGGPNEKLFF	TGTGCCAGCAGCTTAGGAGGACCTAATGAAAAACTGTTTTTT
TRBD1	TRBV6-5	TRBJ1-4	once	CASRDRPENEKLFF	TGTGCCAGCAGGGACAGGCCCGAGAATGAAAAGCTGTTTTTT
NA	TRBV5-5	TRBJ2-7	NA	CASSLGQLAASSYEQYF	TGTGCCAGCAGCTTAGGACAGCTAGCGGCCTCCTCCTACGAGCAGTACTTC
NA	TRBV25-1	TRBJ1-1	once	CASSRSGTEAFF	TGTGCCAGCAGCCGATCGGGAACTGAAGCTTTCTTT
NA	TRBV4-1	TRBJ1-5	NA	CASSQDRTGGRPQHF	TGCGCCAGCAGCCAAGATCGCACGGGGGGGCGGCCCCAGCATTTT
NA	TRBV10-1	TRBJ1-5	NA	CASSGPRFASRGLTQHF	TGCGCCAGCAGTGGACCGAGATTTGCATCCCGGGGATTGACCCAGCATTTT
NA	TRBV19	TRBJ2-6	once	CASTNPDLTGANVLTF	TGTGCCAGTACCAATCCGGACCTGACTGGGGCCAACGTCCTGACTTTC
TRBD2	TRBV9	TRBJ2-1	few	CASSVEGVAGDNEQFF	TGTGCCAGCAGCGTAGAAGGGGTAGCGGGGGACAATGAGCAGTTCTTC
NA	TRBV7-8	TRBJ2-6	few	CASSRSGANVLTF	TGTGCCAGCAGCCGCTCTGGGGCCAACGTCCTGACTTTC
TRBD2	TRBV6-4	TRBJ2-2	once	CASSSSGTGELFF	TGTGCCAGCAGTTCTAGCGGCACCGGGGAGCTGTTTTTT
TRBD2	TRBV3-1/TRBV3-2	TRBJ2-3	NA	CASSPLQLLAGASRATDTQYF	TGTGCCAGCAGCCCCCTCCAGTTGCTAGCGGGGGCCTCCAGGGCTACAGATACGCAGTATTTT
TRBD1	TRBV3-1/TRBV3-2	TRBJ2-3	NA	CASSHWTGEAGQYF	TGTGCCAGCAGCCATTGGACAGGGGAAGCGGGGCAGTATTTT
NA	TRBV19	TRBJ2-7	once	CASSYRGTSRGEQYF	TGTGCCAGTAGTTACCGGGGTACCTCAAGGGGCGAGCAGTACTTC
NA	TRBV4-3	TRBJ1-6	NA	CASSQEGPSSYNSPLHF	TGCGCCAGCAGCCAAGAAGGTCCGAGCTCCTATAATTCACCCCTCCACTTT
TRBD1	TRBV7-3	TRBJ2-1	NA	CASSLGRGLENEQFF	TGTGCCAGCAGCTTGGGCAGGGGGCTGGAGAATGAGCAGTTCTTC
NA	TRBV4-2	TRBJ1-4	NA	CASSPPAAEGSTNEKLFF	TGTGCCAGCAGCCCACCCGCCGCGGAGGGTTCCACTAATGAAAAACTGTTTTTT
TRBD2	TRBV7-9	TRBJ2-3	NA	CASSPGRAGVFGDTQYF	TGTGCCAGCAGCCCGGGGAGAGCGGGAGTTTTTGGAGATACGCAGTATTTT
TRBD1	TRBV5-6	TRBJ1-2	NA	CASSLGQGADGYTF	TGTGCCAGCAGCTTGGGACAGGGGGCGGATGGCTACACCTTC
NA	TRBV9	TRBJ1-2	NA	CASSGQAFYGYTF	TGTGCCAGCAGCGGACAAGCGTTCTATGGCTACACCTTC
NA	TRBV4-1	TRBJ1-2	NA	CASSQDAGAQGYTF	TGCGCCAGCAGCCAAGATGCCGGGGCTCAGGGCTACACCTTC
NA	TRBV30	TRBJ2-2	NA	CAWIPLYTGELFF	TGTGCCTGGATTCCCCTATACACCGGGGAGCTGTTTTTT
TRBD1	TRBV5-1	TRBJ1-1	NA	CASSLPGQGRPEAFF	TGCGCCAGCAGCCTACCGGGACAGGGGCGGCCTGAAGCTTTCTTT
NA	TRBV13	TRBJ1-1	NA	CASSPDQGPGTEAFF	TGTGCCAGCAGCCCAGACCAGGGGCCGGGCACTGAAGCTTTCTTT
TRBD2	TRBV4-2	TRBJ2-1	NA	CASSLLAGAENEQFF	TGTGCCAGCAGCCTGCTAGCGGGGGCCGAGAATGAGCAGTTCTTC
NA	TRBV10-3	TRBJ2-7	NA	CAISENAGSPSEQYF	TGTGCCATCAGTGAGAACGCAGGCTCGCCCTCCGAGCAGTACTTC
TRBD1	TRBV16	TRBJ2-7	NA	CASSDRGTYEQYF	TGTGCCAGCAGCGACAGGGGGACCTACGAGCAGTACTTC
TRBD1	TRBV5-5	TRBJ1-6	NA	CASSFATGGFYNSPLHF	TGTGCCAGCAGCTTCGCGACAGGGGGTTTCTATAATTCACCCCTCCACTTT
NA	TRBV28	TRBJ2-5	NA	CASSLPQGSIETQYF	TGTGCCAGCAGTCTTCCACAGGGTTCGATCGAGACCCAGTACTTC
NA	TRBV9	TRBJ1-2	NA	CASSETTAGGGYTF	TGTGCCAGCAGCGAGACGACGGCGGGGGGGGGCTACACCTTC
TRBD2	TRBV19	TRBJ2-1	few	CASSIGPAGGPNEQFF	TGTGCCAGTAGTATAGGCCCGGCGGGGGGGCCCAATGAGCAGTTCTTC
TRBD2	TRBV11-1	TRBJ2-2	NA	CASSLLLAGTGELFF	TGTGCCAGCAGCTTGCTACTAGCGGGAACCGGGGAGCTGTTTTTT
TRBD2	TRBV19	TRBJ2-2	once	CASSILPGGANTGELFF	TGTGCCAGTAGTATCCTGCCGGGAGGGGCCAACACCGGGGAGCTGTTTTTT
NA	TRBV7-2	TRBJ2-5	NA	CASSFNPGSETQYF	TGTGCCAGCAGCTTCAACCCAGGGTCAGAGACCCAGTACTTC
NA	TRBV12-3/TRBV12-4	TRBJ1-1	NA	CASSFTANTEAFF	TGTGCCAGCAGTTTTACGGCGAACACTGAAGCTTTCTTT
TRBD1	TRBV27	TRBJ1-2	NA	CASKTGPNYGYTF	TGTGCCAGTAAGACAGGGCCTAACTATGGCTACACCTTC
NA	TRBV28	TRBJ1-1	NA	CASRQRLGGSRGTEAFF	TGTGCCAGCAGACAAAGGCTAGGGGGTTCCAGGGGAACTGAAGCTTTCTTT
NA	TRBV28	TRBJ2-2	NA	CASSWERSTRNTGELFF	TGTGCCAGCAGTTGGGAGCGGTCCACTAGGAACACCGGGGAGCTGTTTTTT
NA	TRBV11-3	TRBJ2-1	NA	CASSGGSTRSSYNEQFF	TGTGCCAGCAGCGGGGGTTCTACTCGAAGCTCCTACAATGAGCAGTTCTTC
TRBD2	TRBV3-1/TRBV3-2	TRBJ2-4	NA	CASSPGTSGVSLAKNIQYF	TGTGCCAGCAGCCCGGGGACTAGCGGAGTTAGTCTAGCCAAAAACATTCAGTACTTC
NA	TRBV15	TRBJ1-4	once	CATSRDPEEKLFF	TGTGCCACCAGCAGAGATCCGGAGGAAAAACTGTTTTTT
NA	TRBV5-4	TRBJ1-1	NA	CASSFYVSGNTEAFF	TGTGCCAGCAGCTTTTATGTGTCTGGGAACACTGAAGCTTTCTTT
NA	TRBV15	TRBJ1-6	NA	CATSRAANSPLHF	TGTGCCACCAGCCGGGCAGCCAATTCACCCCTCCACTTT
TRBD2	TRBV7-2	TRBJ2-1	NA	CASSSAGGYNEQFF	TGTGCCAGCAGCTCGGCGGGGGGATACAATGAGCAGTTCTTC
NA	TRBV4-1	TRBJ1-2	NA	CASSQAIQSANYGYTF	TGCGCCAGCAGCCAAGCTATACAGTCAGCTAACTATGGCTACACCTTC